These T cell receptor beta chains were read from a single sample in a study of T and B cells in COVID-19 patients. TCRdb analysed the multiplex PCR reads with MiXCR anew, one entry per CDR3 protein. This table holds roughly 27,000 distinct CDR3 sequences, 30% to 35% found once. The sequenced material came from blood. Receptor source: a human donor who had recovered from COVID-19. Each CDR3 is given without its conserved first and last residue.

J gene,V gene,CDR3 protein
TRBJ2-7,TRBV6-5,AMTSGGAYEQY
TRBJ2-7,TRBV7-3,ASSSYEQY
TRBJ2-5,TRBV12-3/TRBV12-4,ASSSSSLQETQY
TRBJ2-3,TRBV7-9,ASSLVADTQY
TRBJ2-2,TRBV4-2,ASSQDWTGGVNTGELF
TRBJ1-6,TRBV6-2/TRBV6-3,ASSYRRAGSPLH
TRBJ1-2,TRBV27,ASGQHRSYGYT
TRBJ2-2,TRBV27,ASSLSSFRGGAGTGELF
TRBJ2-2,TRBV27,ASSLSTHTGELF
TRBJ1-4,TRBV4-2,ASSQGGTAEKLF
TRBJ2-7,TRBV15,ATSSGYEQY
TRBJ2-7,TRBV11-1,ASSQQGSEQY
TRBJ1-5,TRBV19,ASRLGGLHQPQH
TRBJ2-7,TRBV6-5,ASSSAGLVANSYEQY
TRBJ2-1,TRBV20-1,SAGRSSGVGSYNEQF
TRBJ2-5,TRBV24-1,ATSDLYQETQY
TRBJ2-7,TRBV19,ASSMGLAGGYEQY
TRBJ2-1,TRBV4-2,ASSLTRQREGINEQF